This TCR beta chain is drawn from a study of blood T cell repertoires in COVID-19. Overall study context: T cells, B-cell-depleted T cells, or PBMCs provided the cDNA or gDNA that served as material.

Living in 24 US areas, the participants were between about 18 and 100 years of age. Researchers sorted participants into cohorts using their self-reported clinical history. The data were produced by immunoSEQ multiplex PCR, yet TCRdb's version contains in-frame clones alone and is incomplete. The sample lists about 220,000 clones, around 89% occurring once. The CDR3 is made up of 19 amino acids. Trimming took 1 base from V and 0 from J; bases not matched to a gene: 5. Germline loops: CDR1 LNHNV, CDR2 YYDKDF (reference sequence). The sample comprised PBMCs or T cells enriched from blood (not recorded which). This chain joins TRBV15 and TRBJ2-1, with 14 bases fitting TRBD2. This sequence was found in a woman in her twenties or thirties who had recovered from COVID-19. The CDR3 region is CATSRGLAGGQSSYNEQFF. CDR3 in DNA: TGTGCCACCAGCAGAGGACTAGCGGGGGGGCAGAGCTCCTACAATGAGCAGTTCTTC.